Listed here are 30 T cell receptor beta chains from one sample, sequenced in a study of identical twins. MiXCR, run by TCRdb on the 5' RACE reads, gives a single entry per CDR3 protein. The table lists roughly 500,000 distinct CDR3 sequences, under 25% of them singletons. The same sample was also studied in work on T cells expressing NK-cell markers.

Sequencing input: CD4+ T cells sorted from blood. These receptors were taken from a woman under 30 in good health.

The chain carries TRBV2 and TRBJ1-1, with TRBD1 identical over 8 bases. Germline lookup yields CDR1 SNHLY and CDR2 FYNNEI. Losses at the gene ends were 6 bases for V and 10 bases for J; bases not matched to a gene: 10. The CDR3 has 13 residues. CDR3 amino acids: CASRVDRGSVAFF. Here the CDR3 DNA reads TGTGCCAGCAGGGTTGACAGGGGCTCCGTAGCTTTCTTT.

The CDR3 DNA is TGCGCCAGCAGCTTGGAGGTAGCGGGGGGAGTCAATGAGCAGTTCTTC. Protein sequence: CASSLEVAGGVNEQFF. This chain joins TRBV5-1 and TRBJ2-1; TRBD2 matches 10 bases. The CDR3 covers 16 residues. From germline, CDR1 is SGHRS and CDR2 YFSETQ. The J segment lost 6 bases and the V segment lost 0 bases, leaving 6 bases of the junction unmatched.

V is TRBV20-1 and J is TRBJ2-7, with 8 bases fitting TRBD1. Unmatched junction bases numbered 9, after V lost 5 bases and J lost 3 bases. Looked up from germline, CDR1 is DFQATT and CDR2 is SNEGSKA (reference sequence). The CDR3 consists of 14 residues. CDR3 in DNA: TGCAGTGCTGGTCGTCCCGGGACAGGCTACGAGCAGTACTTC. This gives the protein CSAGRPGTGYEQYF.

The CDR3 is CASGSSGDREQYF. CDR3 nucleotides: TGTGCCAGCGGTAGTTCAGGGGATCGCGAGCAGTACTTC. The chain has TRBV6-1 and TRBJ2-7; possibly TRBD1 for D (6 bases). With 8 bases removed from V and 6 bases from J, the gap between germline ends came to 17 bases. The V gene's germline CDR1 is MNHNS and CDR2 SASEGT. The CDR3 runs to 13 residues.

The chain carries TRBV11-3 and TRBJ2-1; D possibly uses TRBD1 or TRBD2 (7 bases each). The CDR3 covers 17 residues. Looked up from germline, CDR1 is SGHNT and CDR2 is YENEEA. Trimming removed 3 bases from V and 8 bases from J, with 23 bases in between. CDR3 DNA sequence: TGTGCCAGCAGCTTTTCGACAGGGCCGAGCGGGATGGATGAGCAGTTCTTC. This gives the protein CASSFSTGPSGMDEQFF. The full variable domain, with the rest looked up from reference TRBV11-3 and TRBJ2-1, is EAGVVQSPRYKIIEKKQPVAFWCNPISGHNTLYWYLQNLGQGPELLIRYENEEAVDDSQLPKDRFSAERLKGVDSTLKIQPAELGDSAVYLCASSFSTGPSGMDEQFFGPGTRLTVL.

The genes are TRBV7-9 and TRBJ1-1; TRBD1 matches 10 bases. V shed 6 bases and J 2 bases; nucleotides not matched to a gene: 6. Germline values: CDR1 SEHNR, CDR2 FQNEAQ (reference sequence). There are 15 residues in the CDR3. The CDR3 loop is CASSSGTGDNTEAFF. CDR3 sequence (DNA): TGTGCCAGCAGTTCCGGGACAGGGGATAACACTGAAGCTTTCTTT. The full variable domain, its missing parts supplied by reference TRBV7-9 and TRBJ1-1, is DTGVSQNPRHKITKRGQNVTFRCDPISEHNRLYWYRQTLGQGPEFLTYFQNEAQLEKSRLLSDRFSAERPKGSFSTLEIQRTEQGDSAMYLCASSSGTGDNTEAFFGQGTRLTVV.

This clonotype was observed many times. CDR3 DNA: TGCAGTGCCAGCCGACCAGACGAGCAGTACTTC. Its translation: CSASRPDEQYF. The V and J genes are TRBV20-1 and TRBJ2-7; no firm D call. The V and J ends lost 6 bases and 5 bases respectively, with 11 bases between them. The germline gives CDR1 DFQATT, CDR2 SNEGSKA (reference sequence). This CDR3 region has 11 residues.

The rearrangement uses TRBV7-8 and TRBJ2-7, with D hard to call. This CDR3 region has 14 residues. V lost 5 bases, J lost 4 bases, and 15 bases lay in between. Germline V lookup: CDR1 SGHVS, CDR2 FQNEAQ. The chain's CDR3 is CASSPNTGLYEQYF. The CDR3 nucleotides are TGTGCCAGCAGCCCTAATACCGGTTTGTACGAGCAGTACTTC.

In its sample, this clonotype was seen many times. V usage is TRBV12-3 or TRBV12-4 and J usage is TRBJ1-5; no reliable D call. Trimming stripped 6 bases from V and 1 base from J, with 4 bases between. The CDR3 is 12 amino acids. CDR3 nucleotide sequence: TGTGCCAGCAGGGGAAGCAATCAGCCCCAGCATTTT. Its translation: CASRGSNQPQHF.

The CDR3 sequence: CASSLASLNDGELFF. Written as DNA, the CDR3 is TGCGCCAGCAGCTTGGCTAGCCTCAATGACGGGGAGCTGTTTTTT. V and J are TRBV5-1 and TRBJ2-2; TRBD2 is a possible D gene (5 bases). This CDR3 contains 15 residues. The V gene lost 0 bases and the J gene lost 7 bases, with 13 bases spanning the gap. CDR1 and CDR2 (germline): SGHRS, YFSETQ.

CDR3 sequence (DNA): TGCAGTCCGACAGGCTCCTACAATGAGCAGTTCTTC. Its protein is CSPTGSYNEQFF. The chain uses TRBV20-1 and TRBJ2-1; D may be TRBD1 (6 bases). The germline V gene encodes CDR1 DFQATT and CDR2 SNEGSKA (reference sequence). The length of the CDR3 is 12 residues. Trimming took off 8 bases at V and 0 bases at J, with 8 bases between the two ends.

This clonotype came up once. V usage is TRBV12-3 or TRBV12-4 and J usage is TRBJ1-6; a weak D match, TRBD1 (5 bases). Trimming stripped 6 bases from V and 1 base from J, with 13 bases between. The CDR3 totals 16 residues. CDR3 DNA sequence: TGTGCCAGCAGGTACAGGATTTGGTCCTATAATTCACCCCTCCACTTT. Its protein product is CASRYRIWSYNSPLHF.

In its sample, this clonotype was seen a few times. The chain couples TRBV29-1 to TRBJ1-3; D might be TRBD1 (6 bases). The germline gives CDR1 SQVTM, CDR2 ANQGSEA. V was trimmed by 7 bases and J by 2 bases, leaving 12 bases between them. CDR3 length: 13 amino acids. DNA for the CDR3: TGCAGCGCCGGAGGGGGGCCTGGAAACACCATATATTTT. Translation gives CSAGGGPGNTIYF.

This rearrangement joins TRBV7-8 to TRBJ2-2, with 9 bases matching TRBD2. The germline gives CDR1 SGHVS, CDR2 FQNEAQ. The V and J ends lost 5 bases and 2 bases, in that order; junction bases with no gene match: 6. The CDR3 is 16 residues long. CDR3 sequence (DNA): TGTGCCAGCAGCCCAAGACTAGCGGTAAACACCGGGGAGCTGTTTTTT. Amino acid sequence: CASSPRLAVNTGELFF.

This clonotype was counted a few times. This chain joins TRBV7-9 and TRBJ2-2; D possibly corresponds to TRBD1 (7 bases). Germline values: CDR1 SEHNR, CDR2 FQNEAQ (reference sequence). V gave up 9 bases and J gave up 0 bases, with 17 bases separating them. This CDR3 has 16 residues. The CDR3 bases are TGTGCCAGTAAGAGAGGAGGGGGCCCGAACACCGGGGAGCTGTTTTTT. This codes for CASKRGGGPNTGELFF.

This clonotype occurred a few times. The chain has TRBV5-1 and TRBJ2-1; D ambiguous. Germline loops: CDR1 SGHRS, CDR2 YFSETQ. With 4 bases removed from V and 10 bases from J, the gap between germline ends came to 15 bases. The CDR3 covers 13 residues. CDR3 region: CASSTWTQKEQFF. The CDR3, as DNA: TGCGCCAGCAGCACCTGGACCCAAAAGGAGCAGTTCTTC.

There are a few counts of this clonotype. V usage is TRBV12-3 or TRBV12-4 and J usage is TRBJ2-7; D might be TRBD1 (6 bases). V was shortened by 6 bases and J by 1 base, with 16 bases between the two germline ends. The CDR3 has 15 residues. CDR3 residues: CASSTTGQMSYEQYF. The DNA of the CDR3 is TGTGCCAGCAGCACGACAGGCCAAATGTCCTACGAGCAGTACTTC.

V and J are TRBV5-1 and TRBJ1-2; possibly TRBD1 for D (5 bases). Per germline, CDR1 SGHRS and CDR2 YFSETQ. Trimming pared 1 base from V and 8 bases from J, leaving 15 bases between. The CDR3 has 14 residues. The chain's CDR3 is CASSLNRGSEGYTF. CDR3 nucleotides: TGCGCCAGCAGCTTGAATCGGGGCTCGGAAGGCTACACCTTC.

The V and J genes are TRBV7-6 and TRBJ2-1; 7 bases are shared with TRBD2. The CDR3 runs 16 residues. Germline V lookup: CDR1 SGHVS, CDR2 FNYEAQ. Germline trimming cut 5 bases from V and 4 bases from J; bases unmatched to any gene: 11. DNA for the CDR3: TGTGCCAGCAGCCTCCGGGTAGCGGGCTATTACAATGAGCAGTTCTTC. Its translation: CASSLRVAGYYNEQFF. The full variable domain, in which reference TRBV7-6 and TRBJ2-1 provide the parts outside the CDR3, is GAGVSQSPRYKVTKRGQDVALRCDPISGHVSLYWYRQALGQGPEFLTYFNYEAQQDKSGLPNDRFSAERPEGSISTLTIQRTEQRDSAMYRCASSLRVAGYYNEQFFGPGTRLTVL.

The CDR3 loop is CASSQRVAGELFF. DNA of the CDR3: TGTGCCAGCAGCCAAAGGGTGGCCGGGGAGCTGTTTTTT. V usage is TRBV3-1 and J usage is TRBJ2-2; no reliable D call. The germline V gene encodes CDR1 LGHDT and CDR2 YNNKEL (reference sequence). V lost 2 bases and J 6 bases, leaving 7 bases between the germline ends. The CDR3 spans 13 residues.

This clonotype has more than one count but fewer than ten. The chain employs TRBV9 and TRBJ2-1, with 8 positions matching TRBD2. The V gene end was trimmed by 3 bases and the J gene end by 5 bases; junction bases not matched to a gene: 4. Germline-derived CDR1 and CDR2 are SGDLS and YYNGEE. This CDR3 region has 14 residues. The CDR3 loop reads CASSGGLGNNEQFF. In DNA, the CDR3 is TGTGCCAGCAGCGGGGGACTAGGTAACAATGAGCAGTTCTTC.

This clonotype has just a few counts. The CDR3 protein is CASSPTRPLGQRGGQYF. The DNA for the CDR3 is TGTGCCAGCTCACCCACTCGTCCGTTGGGGCAGAGGGGTGGGCAGTACTTC. The chain couples TRBV18 to TRBJ2-7, with D possibly called TRBD1 or TRBD2 (5 bases each). Deletions cut 3 bases from V and 9 bases from J, with 27 bases between. Germline loops: CDR1 KGHSH, CDR2 LQKENI. The CDR3 covers 17 residues.

There are a few counts of this clonotype. The rearrangement links TRBV5-6 to TRBJ1-1, with 7 bases matching TRBD1. The CDR3 covers 14 residues. V gave up 4 bases and J gave up 5 bases; unmatched junction bases: 8. The V gene's germline CDR1 is SGHDT and CDR2 YYEEEE. The CDR3 sequence is CASSLGQLWTEAFF. The CDR3 DNA reads as TGTGCCAGCAGCCTGGGACAGTTATGGACTGAAGCTTTCTTT.

The chain has TRBV4-3 and TRBJ2-7, with TRBD2 as a possible D gene (6 bases). Trimming took off 1 base at V and 7 bases at J, with 20 bases between the two ends. This CDR3 has 16 residues. CDR1 and CDR2 from the germline V gene are LGHNA and YSLEER. The CDR3 is CASSQVWGVLAREQYF. CDR3 sequence (DNA): TGCGCCAGCAGCCAAGTTTGGGGGGTATTGGCTCGGGAGCAGTACTTC.

This clonotype was detected a few times. For the CDR3, the DNA is TGTGCCAGCAGTTTGTGGGGAGATCAGCCCCAGCATTTT. Translated: CASSLWGDQPQHF. This chain connects TRBV27 to TRBJ1-5; D uncertain. Per germline, CDR1 MNHEY and CDR2 SMNVEV (reference sequence). Trimming removed 3 bases from V and 5 bases from J, with 8 bases in between. The CDR3 runs 13 residues.

The chain links TRBV25-1 to TRBJ1-1; tentatively, D is TRBD1 (5 bases). CDR1 MGHDK and CDR2 SYGVNS come from the germline V gene. Trimming pared 6 bases from V and 5 bases from J, leaving 16 bases between. CDR3 length: 14 residues. This chain's CDR3 is CASSGAGLRTEAFF. The CDR3 bases are TGTGCCAGCAGCGGGGCAGGACTACGAACTGAAGCTTTCTTT.

The sample holds a few counts of this clonotype. In DNA, the CDR3 is TGCGCCAGCAGCCTCACCCTCAGCGCCTACAATGAGCAGTTCTTC. Residues: CASSLTLSAYNEQFF. This chain joins TRBV5-1 and TRBJ2-1; D unclear. The CDR3 runs 15 residues. The V end was cut by 4 bases, the J end by 2 bases, with 13 bases between. Germline loops: CDR1 SGHRS, CDR2 YFSETQ.

The chain joins TRBV5-1 to TRBJ2-2, with 10 bases identical to TRBD1. Per the germline V gene, CDR1 is SGHRS and CDR2 is YFSETQ. V was clipped by 2 bases and J by 8 bases; unmatched bases: 6. The CDR3 covers 15 residues. This CDR3 is CASSFSGTGEGELFF. DNA for the CDR3: TGCGCCAGCAGCTTCTCAGGGACAGGGGAAGGGGAGCTGTTTTTT.

The rearrangement links TRBV5-1 to TRBJ1-1, with 9 bases matching TRBD1. The J segment lost 3 bases and the V segment lost 6 bases, leaving 3 bases of the junction unmatched. This CDR3 has 13 residues. Germline V lookup: CDR1 SGHRS, CDR2 YFSETQ. In DNA, the CDR3 is TGCGCCAGCACCCGACAGGGGGACACTGAAGCTTTCTTT. Translation gives CASTRQGDTEAFF.

The rearrangement uses TRBV20-1 and TRBJ2-1, with D tentatively TRBD1 or TRBD2 (6 bases each). V lost 2 bases and J lost 6, with 14 bases in between. Germline assignment: CDR1 DFQATT and CDR2 SNEGSKA (reference sequence). This CDR3 region has 14 residues. In nucleotides, the CDR3 is TGCAGTGCTAGAAGGGGGGCCCGTTCCAATGAGCAGTTCTTC. Encoded protein: CSARRGARSNEQFF.